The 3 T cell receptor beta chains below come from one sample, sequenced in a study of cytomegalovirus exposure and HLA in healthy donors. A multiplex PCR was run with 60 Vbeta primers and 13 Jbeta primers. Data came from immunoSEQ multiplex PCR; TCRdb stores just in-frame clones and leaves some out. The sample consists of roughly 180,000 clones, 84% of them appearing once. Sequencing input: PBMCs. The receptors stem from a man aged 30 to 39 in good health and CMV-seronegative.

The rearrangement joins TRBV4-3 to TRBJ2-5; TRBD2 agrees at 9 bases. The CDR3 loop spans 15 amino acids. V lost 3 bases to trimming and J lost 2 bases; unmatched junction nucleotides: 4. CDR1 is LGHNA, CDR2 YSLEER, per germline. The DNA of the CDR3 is TGCGCCAGCAGCCAGGGGACTAGCCGACAAGAGACCCAGTACTTC. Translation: CASSQGTSRQETQYF.

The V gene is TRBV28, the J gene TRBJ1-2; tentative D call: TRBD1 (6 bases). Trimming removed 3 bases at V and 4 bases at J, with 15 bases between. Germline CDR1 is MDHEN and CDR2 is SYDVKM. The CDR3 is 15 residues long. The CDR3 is CASSLPTGPIYGYTF. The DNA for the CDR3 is TGTGCCAGCAGTTTGCCCACAGGGCCTATCTATGGCTACACCTTC.

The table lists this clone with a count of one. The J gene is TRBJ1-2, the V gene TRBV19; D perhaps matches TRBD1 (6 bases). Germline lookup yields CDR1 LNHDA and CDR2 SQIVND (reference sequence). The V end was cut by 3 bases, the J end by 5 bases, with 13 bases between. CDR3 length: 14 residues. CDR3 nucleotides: TGTGCCAGTAGTATTCTGGGGGCGCCTTATGGCTACACCTTC. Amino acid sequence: CASSILGAPYGYTF.